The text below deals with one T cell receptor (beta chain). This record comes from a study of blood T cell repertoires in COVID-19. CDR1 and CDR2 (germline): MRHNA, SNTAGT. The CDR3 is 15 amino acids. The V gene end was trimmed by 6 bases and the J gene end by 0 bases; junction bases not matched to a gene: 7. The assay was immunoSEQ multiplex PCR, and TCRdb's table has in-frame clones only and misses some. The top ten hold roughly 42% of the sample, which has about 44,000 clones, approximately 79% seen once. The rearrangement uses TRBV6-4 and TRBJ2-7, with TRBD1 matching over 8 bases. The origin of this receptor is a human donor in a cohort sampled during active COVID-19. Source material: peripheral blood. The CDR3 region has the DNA TGTGCCAGCAGGTCGACAGGGGTGAGCTCCTACGAGCAGTACGTC. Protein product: CASRSTGVSSYEQYV.